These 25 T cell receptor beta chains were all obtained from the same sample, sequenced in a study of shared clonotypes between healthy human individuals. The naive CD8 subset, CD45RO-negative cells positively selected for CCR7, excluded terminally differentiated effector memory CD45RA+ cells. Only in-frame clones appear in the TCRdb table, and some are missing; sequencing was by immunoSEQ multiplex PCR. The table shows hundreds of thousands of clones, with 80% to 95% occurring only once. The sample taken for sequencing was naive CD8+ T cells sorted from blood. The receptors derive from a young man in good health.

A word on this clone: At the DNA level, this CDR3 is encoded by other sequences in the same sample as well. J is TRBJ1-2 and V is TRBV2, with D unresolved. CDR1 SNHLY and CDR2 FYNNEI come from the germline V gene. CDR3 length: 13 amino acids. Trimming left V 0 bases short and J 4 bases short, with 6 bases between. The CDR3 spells CASSEAASYGYTF. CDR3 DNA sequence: TGTGCCAGCAGTGAAGCGGCCTCCTATGGCTACACCTTC.

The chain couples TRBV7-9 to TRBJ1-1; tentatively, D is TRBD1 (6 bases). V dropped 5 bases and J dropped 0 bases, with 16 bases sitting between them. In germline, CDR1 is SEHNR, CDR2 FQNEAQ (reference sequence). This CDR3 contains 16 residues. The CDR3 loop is CASSTRRGQLNTEAFF. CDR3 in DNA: TGTGCCAGCAGCACCCGCCGCGGACAGCTGAACACTGAAGCTTTCTTT.

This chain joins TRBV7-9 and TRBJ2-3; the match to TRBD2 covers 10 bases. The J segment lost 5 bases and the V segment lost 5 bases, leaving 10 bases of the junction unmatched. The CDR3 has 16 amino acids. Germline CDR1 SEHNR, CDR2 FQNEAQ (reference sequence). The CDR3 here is CASSHDSGGSRDTQYF. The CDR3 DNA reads TGTGCCAGCAGCCATGATAGCGGGGGGTCTCGAGATACGCAGTATTTT.

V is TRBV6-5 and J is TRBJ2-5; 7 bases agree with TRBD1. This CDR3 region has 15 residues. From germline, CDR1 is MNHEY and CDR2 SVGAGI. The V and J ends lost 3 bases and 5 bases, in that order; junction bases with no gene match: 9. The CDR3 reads CASSYSEGGRETQYF. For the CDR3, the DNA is TGTGCCAGCAGTTATTCAGAAGGGGGCCGGGAGACCCAGTACTTC.

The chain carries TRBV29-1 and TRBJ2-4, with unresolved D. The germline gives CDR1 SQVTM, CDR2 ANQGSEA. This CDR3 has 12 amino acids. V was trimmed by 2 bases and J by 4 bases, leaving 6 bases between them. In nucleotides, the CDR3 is TGCAGCGTTGAAAACACAAAAAACATTCAGTACTTC. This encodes CSVENTKNIQYF.

DNA of the CDR3: TGTGCCAGCAGTTTATTTGGTTGGGGGGATACGCAGTATTTT. Translation gives CASSLFGWGDTQYF. This chain joins TRBV27 and TRBJ2-3; either TRBD1 or TRBD2 may supply D (5 bases each). CDR1 and CDR2 from the germline V gene are MNHEY and SMNVEV (reference sequence). The CDR3 totals 14 residues. The V end was cut by 1 base, the J end by 6 bases, with 11 bases between.

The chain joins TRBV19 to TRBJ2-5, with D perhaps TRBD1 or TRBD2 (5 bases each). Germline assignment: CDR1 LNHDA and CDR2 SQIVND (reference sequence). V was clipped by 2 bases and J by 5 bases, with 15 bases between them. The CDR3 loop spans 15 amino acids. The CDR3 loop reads CASSINSGRRETQYF. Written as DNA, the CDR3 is TGTGCCAGTAGTATAAATTCGGGGCGAAGGGAGACCCAGTACTTC.

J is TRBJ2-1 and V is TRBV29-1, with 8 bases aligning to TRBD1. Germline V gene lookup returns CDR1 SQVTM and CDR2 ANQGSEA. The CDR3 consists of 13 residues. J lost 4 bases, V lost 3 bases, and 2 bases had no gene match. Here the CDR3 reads CSVDGQGYNEQFF. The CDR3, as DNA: TGCAGCGTTGATGGACAGGGTTACAATGAGCAGTTCTTC.

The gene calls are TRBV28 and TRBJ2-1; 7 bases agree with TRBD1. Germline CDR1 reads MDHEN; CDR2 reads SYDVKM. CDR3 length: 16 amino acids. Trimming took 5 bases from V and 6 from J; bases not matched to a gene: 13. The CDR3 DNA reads TGTGCCAGCAGTGAGACAGGGACAGTAGAAGTCAATGAGCAGTTCTTC. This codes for CASSETGTVEVNEQFF.

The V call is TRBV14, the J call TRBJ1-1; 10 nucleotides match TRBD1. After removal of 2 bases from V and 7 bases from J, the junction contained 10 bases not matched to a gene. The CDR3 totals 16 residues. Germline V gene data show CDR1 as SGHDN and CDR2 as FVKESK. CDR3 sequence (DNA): TGTGCCAGCAGCCAAATTTACCCGGACAGGGGGAGTGAAGCTTTCTTT. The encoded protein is CASSQIYPDRGSEAFF.

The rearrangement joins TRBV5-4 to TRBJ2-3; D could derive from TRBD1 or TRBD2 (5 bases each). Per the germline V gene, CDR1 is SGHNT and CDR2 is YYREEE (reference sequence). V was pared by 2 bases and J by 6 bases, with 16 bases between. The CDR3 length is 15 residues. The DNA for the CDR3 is TGTGCCAGCAGCTTCCGAAGGGACCTCCCTGATACGCAGTATTTT. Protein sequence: CASSFRRDLPDTQYF.

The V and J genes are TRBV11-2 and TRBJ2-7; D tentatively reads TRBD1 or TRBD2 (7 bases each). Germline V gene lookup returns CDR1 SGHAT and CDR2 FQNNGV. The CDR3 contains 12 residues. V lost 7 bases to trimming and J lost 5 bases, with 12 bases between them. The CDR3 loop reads CASIQGGNEQYF. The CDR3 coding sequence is TGTGCCAGCATCCAGGGGGGGAACGAGCAGTACTTC.

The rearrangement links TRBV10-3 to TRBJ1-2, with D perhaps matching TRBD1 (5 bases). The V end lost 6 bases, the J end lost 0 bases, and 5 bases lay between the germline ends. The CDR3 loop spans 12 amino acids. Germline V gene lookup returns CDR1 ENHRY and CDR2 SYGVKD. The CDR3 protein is CAIRGANYGYTF. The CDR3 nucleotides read TGTGCCATCAGGGGGGCTAACTATGGCTACACCTTC.

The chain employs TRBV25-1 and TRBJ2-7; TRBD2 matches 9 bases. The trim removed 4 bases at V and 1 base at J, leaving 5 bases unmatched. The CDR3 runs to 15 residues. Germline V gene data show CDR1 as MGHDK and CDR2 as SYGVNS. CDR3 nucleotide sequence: TGTGCCAGCAGTGGGGTAGCGGGAGTGTCCTACGAGCAGTACTTC. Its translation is CASSGVAGVSYEQYF.

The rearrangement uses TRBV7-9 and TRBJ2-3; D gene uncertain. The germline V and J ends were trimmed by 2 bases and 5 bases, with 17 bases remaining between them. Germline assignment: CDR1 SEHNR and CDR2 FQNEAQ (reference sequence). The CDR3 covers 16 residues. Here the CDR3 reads CASSLPRAHIGDTQYF. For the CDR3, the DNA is TGTGCCAGCAGCTTACCTCGGGCCCACATTGGAGATACGCAGTATTTT.

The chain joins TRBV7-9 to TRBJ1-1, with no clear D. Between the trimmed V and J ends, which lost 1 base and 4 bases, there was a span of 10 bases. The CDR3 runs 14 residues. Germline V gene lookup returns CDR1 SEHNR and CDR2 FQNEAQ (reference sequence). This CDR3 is CASSLVVVGTEAFF. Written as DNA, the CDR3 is TGTGCCAGCAGCTTAGTGGTTGTGGGCACTGAAGCTTTCTTT.

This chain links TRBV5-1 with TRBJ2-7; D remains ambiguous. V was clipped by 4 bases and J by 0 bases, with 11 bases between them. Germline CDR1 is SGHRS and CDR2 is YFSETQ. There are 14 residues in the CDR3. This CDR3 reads CASSGASNSYEQYF. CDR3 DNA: TGCGCCAGCAGCGGAGCGAGTAACTCCTACGAGCAGTACTTC.

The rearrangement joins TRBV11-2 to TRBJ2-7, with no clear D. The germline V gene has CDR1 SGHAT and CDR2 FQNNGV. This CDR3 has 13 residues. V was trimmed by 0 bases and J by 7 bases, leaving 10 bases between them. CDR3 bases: TGTGCCAGCAGCTTAGATTTTGGTGTAGAGCAGTACTTC. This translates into CASSLDFGVEQYF.

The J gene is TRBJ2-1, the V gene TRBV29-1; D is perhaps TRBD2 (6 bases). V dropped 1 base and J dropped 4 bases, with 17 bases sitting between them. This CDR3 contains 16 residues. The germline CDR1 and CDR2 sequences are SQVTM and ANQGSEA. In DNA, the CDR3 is TGCAGCGTTGAAGGCCGCCGGGGCGGGGTATACAATGAGCAGTTCTTC. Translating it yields CSVEGRRGGVYNEQFF.

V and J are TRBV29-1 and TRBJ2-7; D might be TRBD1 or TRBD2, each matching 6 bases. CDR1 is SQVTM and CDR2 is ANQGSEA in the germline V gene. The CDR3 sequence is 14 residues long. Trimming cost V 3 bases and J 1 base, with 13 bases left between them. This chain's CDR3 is CSVDSQGGSYEQYF. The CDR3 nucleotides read TGCAGCGTTGACTCACAGGGAGGTTCCTACGAGCAGTACTTC.

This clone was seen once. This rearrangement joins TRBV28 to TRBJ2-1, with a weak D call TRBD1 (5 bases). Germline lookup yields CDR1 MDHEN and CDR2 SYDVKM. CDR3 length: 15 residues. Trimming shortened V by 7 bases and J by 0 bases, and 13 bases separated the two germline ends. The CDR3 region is CASKVFDSSYNEQFF. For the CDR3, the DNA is TGTGCCAGCAAGGTGTTCGACAGCTCCTACAATGAGCAGTTCTTC. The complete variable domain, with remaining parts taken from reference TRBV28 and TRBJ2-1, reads DVKVTQSSRYLVKRTGEKVFLECVQDMDHENMFWYRQDPGLGLRLIYFSYDVKMKEKGDIPEGYSVSREKKERFSLILESASTNQTSMYLCASKVFDSSYNEQFFGPGTRLTVL.

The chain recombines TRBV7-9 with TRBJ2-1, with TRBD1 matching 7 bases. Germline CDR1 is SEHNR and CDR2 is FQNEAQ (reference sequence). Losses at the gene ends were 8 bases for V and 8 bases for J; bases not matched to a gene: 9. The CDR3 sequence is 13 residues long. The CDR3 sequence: CASGEGGFDEQFF. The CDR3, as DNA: TGTGCCAGCGGGGAAGGGGGCTTCGATGAGCAGTTCTTC.

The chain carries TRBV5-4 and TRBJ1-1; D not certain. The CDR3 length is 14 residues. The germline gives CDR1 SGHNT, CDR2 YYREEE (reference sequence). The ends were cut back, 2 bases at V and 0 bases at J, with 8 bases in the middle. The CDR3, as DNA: TGTGCCAGCAGCTTTAGGGAAATGAACACTGAAGCTTTCTTT. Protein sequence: CASSFREMNTEAFF.

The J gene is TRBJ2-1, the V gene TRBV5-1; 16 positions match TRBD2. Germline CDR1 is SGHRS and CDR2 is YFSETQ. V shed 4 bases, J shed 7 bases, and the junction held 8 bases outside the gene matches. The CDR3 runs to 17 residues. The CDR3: CASSPPGLAGGRNEQFF. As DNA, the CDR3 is TGCGCCAGCAGCCCACCGGGACTAGCGGGAGGGAGGAATGAGCAGTTCTTC.

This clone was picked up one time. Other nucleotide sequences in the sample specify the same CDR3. The CDR3 sequence: CASSLDSSNQPQHF. CDR3 DNA sequence: TGTGCCAGCAGCTTGGACAGCAGCAATCAGCCCCAGCATTTT. The rearrangement joins TRBV7-9 to TRBJ1-5; TRBD1 might be the D (6 bases). With 3 bases removed from V and 1 base from J, the gap between germline ends came to 7 bases. The CDR3 is 14 amino acids. CDR1 SEHNR and CDR2 FQNEAQ come from the germline V gene (reference sequence).